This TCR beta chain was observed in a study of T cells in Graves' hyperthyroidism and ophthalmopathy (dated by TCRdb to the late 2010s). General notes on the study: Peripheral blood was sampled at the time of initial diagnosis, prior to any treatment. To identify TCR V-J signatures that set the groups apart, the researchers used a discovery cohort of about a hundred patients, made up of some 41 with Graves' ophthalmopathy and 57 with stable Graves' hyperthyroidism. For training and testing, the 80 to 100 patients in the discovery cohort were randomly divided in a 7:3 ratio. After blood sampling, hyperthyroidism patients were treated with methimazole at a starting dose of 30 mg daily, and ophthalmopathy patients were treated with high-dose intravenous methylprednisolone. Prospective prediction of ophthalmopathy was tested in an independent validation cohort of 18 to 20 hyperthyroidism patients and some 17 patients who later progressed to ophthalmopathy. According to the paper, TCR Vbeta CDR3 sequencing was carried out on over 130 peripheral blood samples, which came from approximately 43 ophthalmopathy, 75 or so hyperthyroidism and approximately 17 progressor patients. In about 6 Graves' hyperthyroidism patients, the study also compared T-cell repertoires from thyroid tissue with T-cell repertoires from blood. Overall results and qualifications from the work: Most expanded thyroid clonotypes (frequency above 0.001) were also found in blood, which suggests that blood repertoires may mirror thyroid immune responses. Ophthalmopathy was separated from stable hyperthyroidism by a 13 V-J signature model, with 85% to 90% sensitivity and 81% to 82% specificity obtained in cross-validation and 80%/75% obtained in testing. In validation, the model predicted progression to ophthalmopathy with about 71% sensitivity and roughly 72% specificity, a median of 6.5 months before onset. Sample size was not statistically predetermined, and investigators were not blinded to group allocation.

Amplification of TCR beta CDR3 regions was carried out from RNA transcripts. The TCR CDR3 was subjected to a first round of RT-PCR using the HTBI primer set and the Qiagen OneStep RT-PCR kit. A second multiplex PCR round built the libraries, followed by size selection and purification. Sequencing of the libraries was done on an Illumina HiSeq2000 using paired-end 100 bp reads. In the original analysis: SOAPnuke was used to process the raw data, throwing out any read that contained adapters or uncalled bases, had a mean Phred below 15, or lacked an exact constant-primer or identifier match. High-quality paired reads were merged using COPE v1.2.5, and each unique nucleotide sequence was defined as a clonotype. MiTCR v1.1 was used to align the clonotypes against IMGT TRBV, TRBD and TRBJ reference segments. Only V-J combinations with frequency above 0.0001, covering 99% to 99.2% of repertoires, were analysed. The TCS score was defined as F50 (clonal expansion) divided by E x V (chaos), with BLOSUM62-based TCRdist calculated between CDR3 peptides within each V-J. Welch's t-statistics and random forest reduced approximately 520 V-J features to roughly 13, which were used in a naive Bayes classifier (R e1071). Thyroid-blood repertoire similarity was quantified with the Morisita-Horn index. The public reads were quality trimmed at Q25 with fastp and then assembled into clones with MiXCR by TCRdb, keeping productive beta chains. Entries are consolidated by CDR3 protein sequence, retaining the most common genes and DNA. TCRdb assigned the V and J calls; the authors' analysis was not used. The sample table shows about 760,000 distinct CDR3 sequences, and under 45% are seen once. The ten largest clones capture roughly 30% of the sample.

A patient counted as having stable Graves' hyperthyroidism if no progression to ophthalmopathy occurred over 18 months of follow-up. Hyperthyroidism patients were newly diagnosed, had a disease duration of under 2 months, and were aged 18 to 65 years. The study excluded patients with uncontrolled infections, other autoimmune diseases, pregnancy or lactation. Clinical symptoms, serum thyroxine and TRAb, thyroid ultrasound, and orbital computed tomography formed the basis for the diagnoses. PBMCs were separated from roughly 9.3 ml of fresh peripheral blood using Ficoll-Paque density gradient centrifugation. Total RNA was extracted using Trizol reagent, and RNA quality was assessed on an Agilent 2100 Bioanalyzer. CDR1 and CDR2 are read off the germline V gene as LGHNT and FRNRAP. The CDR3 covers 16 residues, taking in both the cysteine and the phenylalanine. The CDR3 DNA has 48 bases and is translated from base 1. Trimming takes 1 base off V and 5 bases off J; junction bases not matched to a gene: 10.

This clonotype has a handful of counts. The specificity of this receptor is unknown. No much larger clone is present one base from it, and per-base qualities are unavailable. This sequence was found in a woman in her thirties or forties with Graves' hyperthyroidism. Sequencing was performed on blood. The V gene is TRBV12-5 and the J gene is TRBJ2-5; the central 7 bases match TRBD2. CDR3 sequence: CASGLGPSRERETQYF. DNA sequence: TGTGCTAGTGGTTTGGGGCCTTCGCGGGAGAGGGAGACCCAGTACTTC.